The 24 T cell receptor beta chains listed next were all sequenced from one sample in a study of blood T cell repertoires in COVID-19 (dated by TCRdb to the early 2020s). Library preparation used the immunoSEQ multiplex PCR assay. Imported from immuneACCESS, the table was reduced by TCRdb to in-frame sequences with V and J called. These copies leave out some clones; in studies compared against another copy, an unresolved V gene accounts for under half, and the cause of the remainder is not known. This sample has about 24,000 clones in its table, and roughly 74% of those were observed once. Approximately 7% of the sample comes from the top ten. Sequences were obtained from peripheral blood. The receptors originated from a man between 45 and 60 years old with COVID-19, enrolled during active disease.

The gene calls are TRBV6-5 and TRBJ1-1, with D perhaps TRBD1 (5 bases). Germline CDR1 and CDR2: MNHEY and SVGAGI. The CDR3 loop spans 13 amino acids. The V end lost 6 bases, the J end lost 3 bases, and 11 bases lay between the germline ends. The CDR3 DNA follows: TGTGCCAGCAGCGGTAAGGGGTACACTGAAGCTTTCTTT. Its translation: CASSGKGYTEAFF.

V is TRBV4-2 and J is TRBJ2-1; a weak D match, TRBD2 (6 bases). This CDR3 has 16 amino acids. Germline V gene sequence: CDR1 LGHNA, CDR2 YNFKEQ. Deletions cut 0 bases from V and 2 bases from J, with 11 bases between. Written as DNA, the CDR3 is TGTGCCAGCAGCCAAGAGACAGCGGGTACCTACAATGAGCAGTTCTTC. It specifies CASSQETAGTYNEQFF.

The table lists this clone with a count of one. This sequence joins TRBV28 and TRBJ2-4; 9 nucleotides align to TRBD2. CDR1 is MDHEN, CDR2 SYDVKM, per germline. V was pared by 5 bases and J by 10 bases, with 9 bases of the junction left unmatched. The CDR3 consists of 14 residues. CDR3 nucleotides: TGTGCCAGCAGTGGCGGGGGGGTCCGGGGAATTCAGTACTTC. This encodes CASSGGGVRGIQYF.

The rearrangement links TRBV6-4 to TRBJ2-3; 9 bases line up with TRBD2. V lost 3 bases, J lost 2 bases, and 3 bases stayed unmatched. This CDR3 contains 15 residues. CDR1 is MRHNA, CDR2 SNTAGT, per germline. CDR3 DNA: TGTGCCAGCAGTGAAGGCGGGGGGGCCACAGATACGCAGTATTTT. This codes for CASSEGGGATDTQYF.

The CDR3 protein is CASNQGKTEAFF. The CDR3 nucleotides are TGTGCCAGTAACCAGGGGAAGACTGAAGCTTTCTTT. This rearrangement joins TRBV19 to TRBJ1-1; TRBD1 is a possible D gene (6 bases). Germline CDR1 is LNHDA and CDR2 is SQIVND (reference sequence). Trimming removed 7 bases at V and 5 bases at J, with 11 bases between. The CDR3 loop spans 12 amino acids.

The chain couples TRBV4-1 to TRBJ1-1, with 7 bases fitting TRBD1. Losses at the gene ends were 6 bases for V and 5 bases for J; bases not matched to a gene: 3. Germline CDR1 and CDR2: MGHRA and YSYEKL. This CDR3 is built from 12 residues. The CDR3 here is CASSDRATEAFF. CDR3 coding DNA: TGCGCCAGCAGTGACAGGGCGACTGAAGCTTTCTTT.

The CDR3 DNA reads as TGTGCCAGCAGTTACAGGAGGGGCTACGAGCAGTACTTC. Protein: CASSYRRGYEQYF. The chain recombines TRBV6-5 with TRBJ2-7; D is possibly TRBD2 (6 bases). CDR3 length: 13 amino acids. Trimming stripped 2 bases from V and 3 bases from J, with 8 bases between. The germline V gene encodes CDR1 MNHEY and CDR2 SVGAGI.

The rearrangement joins TRBV6-5 to TRBJ2-7, with D tentatively TRBD1 (6 bases). Per the germline V gene, CDR1 is MNHEY and CDR2 is SVGAGI. V lost 4 bases and J 3 bases, leaving 10 bases between the germline ends. The CDR3 covers 13 residues. CDR3 nucleotide sequence: TGTGCCAGCAGTTCCCGGACAGACTACGAGCAGTACTTC. This encodes CASSSRTDYEQYF.

The chain is built from TRBV12-3 or TRBV12-4 and TRBJ2-2; D is unclear. There are 13 residues in the CDR3. Trimming removed 8 bases from V and 6 bases from J, with 13 bases in between. The CDR3 loop is CASGGMKAGELFF. The CDR3 nucleotides read TGTGCCAGCGGCGGTATGAAAGCCGGGGAGCTGTTTTTT.

In this sample, this clone turned up a few times. J is TRBJ2-3 and V is TRBV24-1; D gene ambiguous. V was shortened by 9 bases and J by 2 bases, with 5 bases between the two germline ends. Germline CDR1 and CDR2: KGHDR and SFDVKD. The CDR3 length is 11 residues. The CDR3 region is CATEYTDTQYF. CDR3 nucleotides: TGTGCCACCGAGTACACAGATACGCAGTATTTT.

The chain is built from TRBV19 and TRBJ2-3; 8 positions match TRBD1. Trimming removed 7 bases from V and 3 bases from J; junction bases left unmatched: 3. CDR1 is LNHDA and CDR2 is SQIVND in the germline V gene (reference sequence). This CDR3 spans 13 amino acids. The CDR3 coding sequence is TGTGCCAGTACCCGACAGGGGACAGATACGCAGTATTTT. Encoded protein: CASTRQGTDTQYF.

The chain recombines TRBV24-1 with TRBJ2-5; 7 bases map to TRBD2. The CDR3 totals 15 residues. The junction had 5 bases not matched to a gene; V was cut back by 4 bases and J by 1 base. Germline V gene lookup returns CDR1 KGHDR and CDR2 SFDVKD. CDR3: CATSETGGSQETQYF. The DNA of the CDR3 is TGTGCCACCAGTGAGACGGGGGGAAGCCAAGAGACCCAGTACTTC.

The chain employs TRBV27 and TRBJ1-2; 7 positions agree with TRBD1. The ends lost 5 bases at V and 6 bases at J; junction bases unmatched: 12. Germline V CDR1 and CDR2: MNHEY, SMNVEV (reference sequence). This CDR3 is built from 15 residues. This CDR3 reads CASSPDRVLVHGYTF. CDR3 DNA sequence: TGTGCCAGCAGTCCCGACAGGGTCTTGGTCCATGGCTACACCTTC.

In its sample, this clone was seen once. V and J are TRBV19 and TRBJ1-5; D is ambiguous. Germline V lookup: CDR1 LNHDA, CDR2 SQIVND (reference sequence). V was pared by 3 bases and J by 0 bases, with 6 bases between. The CDR3 consists of 14 residues. DNA of the CDR3: TGTGCCAGTAGTATTAGCCGTAGCAATCAGCCCCAGCATTTT. Amino acids: CASSISRSNQPQHF.

The chain couples TRBV5-4 to TRBJ2-7, with TRBD2 matching 10 bases. V lost 4 bases, J lost 2 bases, and 15 bases stayed unmatched. Germline-derived CDR1 and CDR2 are SGHNT and YYREEE (reference sequence). CDR3 length: 18 residues. The CDR3 is CASSQFGLAESLTYEQYF. CDR3 coding DNA: TGTGCCAGCAGCCAATTTGGACTAGCGGAATCACTAACCTACGAGCAGTACTTC. The complete variable domain, with remaining parts taken from reference TRBV5-4 and TRBJ2-7, reads ETGVTQSPTHLIKTRGQQVTLRCSSQSGHNTVSWYQQALGQGPQFIFQYYREEENGRGNFPPRFSGLQFPNYSSELNVNALELDDSALYLCASSQFGLAESLTYEQYFGPGTRLTVT.

The gene calls are TRBV29-1 and TRBJ1-2; possibly TRBD1 for D (6 bases). The V end was cut by 4 bases, the J end by 4 bases, with 16 bases between. The CDR3 loop spans 14 amino acids. Germline V gene data show CDR1 as SQVTM and CDR2 as ANQGSEA. As DNA, the CDR3 is TGCAGCGTTGCCCCACAGGGCGTCAGCTATGGCTACACCTTC. Translation gives CSVAPQGVSYGYTF.

The chain has TRBV2 and TRBJ1-6; no definite D call. Trimming shortened V by 8 bases and J by 3 bases, and 8 bases separated the two germline ends. CDR3 length: 13 amino acids. Germline CDR1 reads SNHLY; CDR2 reads FYNNEI. CDR3 DNA: TGTGCCAGCCGAGGACTCTATAATTCACCCCTCCACTTT. Residues: CASRGLYNSPLHF.

The J gene is TRBJ2-7, the V gene TRBV28; 8 nucleotides agree with TRBD1. Germline lookup yields CDR1 MDHEN and CDR2 SYDVKM. J gave up 2 bases and V 6 bases, and 18 bases lay outside the gene matches. CDR3 size: 18 residues. For the CDR3, the DNA is TGTGCCAGCAGCCCTAGGACAGGGAGCTTCAGAGGTACCTACGAGCAGTACTTC. Translation: CASSPRTGSFRGTYEQYF.

The V and J genes are TRBV30 and TRBJ2-1, with 7 bases identical to TRBD1. Per germline, CDR1 GTSNPN and CDR2 SVGIG (reference sequence). CDR3 length: 12 amino acids. Trimming took 4 bases from V and 9 from J; bases not matched to a gene: 6. The CDR3 spells CAWTLDRAEQFF. In DNA, the CDR3 is TGTGCCTGGACCCTAGACAGGGCTGAGCAGTTCTTC.

The genes are TRBV4-2 and TRBJ2-5; 14 bases map to TRBD2. J gave up 10 bases and V 1 base, and 8 bases lay outside the gene matches. CDR3 length equals 16 residues. Germline CDR1 LGHNA, CDR2 YNFKEQ. The CDR3 reads CASSQASGLAGVRQYF. CDR3 DNA sequence: TGTGCCAGCAGCCAAGCGTCGGGACTAGCGGGAGTGCGCCAGTACTTC.

The gene calls are TRBV3-1 (or the pseudogene TRBV3-2) and TRBJ2-3; 8 bases fit TRBD1. V trimming: 4 bases; J trimming: 0 bases; junction bases outside the gene matches: 6. Germline loops: CDR1 LGHDT, CDR2 YNNKEL (reference sequence). The CDR3 totals 16 residues. The CDR3 region has the DNA TGTGCCAGCAGCCCAAACACAGGGGGGAGCACAGATACGCAGTATTTT. Amino acid sequence: CASSPNTGGSTDTQYF.

This chain uses TRBV27 with TRBJ2-5; D perhaps matches TRBD2 (6 bases). The length of the CDR3 is 16 residues. Trimming removed 5 bases from V and 1 base from J, with 17 bases in between. Germline CDR1 and CDR2: MNHEY and SMNVEV (reference sequence). CDR3 DNA sequence: TGTGCCAGCAGTCCCATTGGAGGGCCGTTCCAAGAGACCCAGTACTTC. Encoded protein: CASSPIGGPFQETQYF.

This clone has only a few counts. The chain combines TRBV3-1 (or the pseudogene TRBV3-2) with TRBJ1-1; D possibly corresponds to TRBD1 (5 bases). Trimming stripped 1 base from V and 6 bases from J, with 15 bases between. Germline loops: CDR1 LGHDT, CDR2 YNNKEL (reference sequence). The CDR3 covers 15 residues. The CDR3 DNA reads as TGTGCCAGCAGCCAAGCGGTAGGACAACACTCTGAAGCTTTCTTT. As protein: CASSQAVGQHSEAFF.

Remarks on this clone: Germline and junction disagree at one end, which may indicate a read error. The V call is TRBV9, the J call TRBJ2-1; 11 positions agree with TRBD2. The CDR3 sequence is 14 residues long. CDR1 is SGDLS, CDR2 YYNGEE, per germline. CDR3 bases: TGTGCCAGCAACGTAGCGGGGGGGCGGAATGAGCAGTTCTTC. Protein sequence: CASNVAGGRNEQFF.